This passage covers 5 T cell receptor beta chains from one sample sequenced in a study of blood T cell repertoires in COVID-19. The method was immunoSEQ multiplex PCR; TCRdb's version includes in-frame clones alone and lacks a portion of them. The data contain 75,000 to 100,000 clones, approximately 83% of them singletons. The sequenced sample was peripheral blood. The receptors shown here come from a woman of 80 years or more with acute or convalescent COVID-19.

The chain carries TRBV7-2 and TRBJ2-5; 11 nucleotides match TRBD1. Germline assignment: CDR1 SGHTA and CDR2 FQGNSA. The CDR3 has 14 residues. V trimming: 0 bases; J trimming: 11 bases; junction bases outside the gene matches: 5. CDR3 nucleotide sequence: TGTGCCAGCAGCTTAGCCCAGGGACAGGGGGTGCAGTACTTC. Translated, it gives CASSLAQGQGVQYF. The variable domain in full, completed from reference TRBV7-2 and TRBJ2-5, reads GAGVSQSPSNKVTEKGKDVELRCDPISGHTALYWYRQSLGQGLEFLIYFQGNSAPDKSGLPSDRFSAERTGGSVSTLTIQRTQQEDSAVYLCASSLAQGQGVQYFGPGTRLLVL.

This chain links TRBV2 with TRBJ2-3, with 7 bases fitting TRBD2. J was trimmed by 0 bases and V by 5 bases; bases with no gene match: 8. The CDR3 covers 16 residues. Germline lookup yields CDR1 SNHLY and CDR2 FYNNEI. CDR3 DNA sequence: TGTGCCAGCAGTCCCGGGGGTAGCGGGAGCACAGATACGCAGTATTTT. As protein: CASSPGGSGSTDTQYF.

This chain connects TRBV5-1 to TRBJ1-3; D unresolved. CDR1 and CDR2 from the germline V gene are SGHRS and YFSETQ. The ends were cut back, 0 bases at V and 0 bases at J, with 10 bases in the middle. The CDR3 contains 16 residues. This CDR3 reads CASSLAPSSSGNTIYF. The CDR3 bases are TGCGCCAGCAGCTTGGCTCCCTCTTCCTCTGGAAACACCATATATTTT.

This rearrangement joins TRBV14 to TRBJ2-5; D might be TRBD1 (5 bases). Germline lookup yields CDR1 SGHDN and CDR2 FVKESK. The germline V and J ends were trimmed by 4 bases and 5 bases, with 11 bases remaining between them. The CDR3 extends over 13 amino acids. The CDR3 protein is CASSRSYRETQYF. The DNA for the CDR3 is TGTGCCAGCAGCCGTTCTTACAGGGAGACCCAGTACTTC. Combining the CDR3 with reference TRBV14 and TRBJ2-5 gives the whole variable domain EAGVTQFPSHSVIEKGQTVTLRCDPISGHDNLYWYRRVMGKEIKFLLHFVKESKQDESGMPNNRFLAERTGGTYSTLKVQPAELEDSGVYFCASSRSYRETQYFGPGTRLLVL.

DNA for the CDR3: TGCGCCAGCAGCTTGGGAGTTAACACTGAAGCTTTCTTT. Its translation: CASSLGVNTEAFF. The gene calls are TRBV5-1 and TRBJ1-1; D not resolved. Trimming left V 0 bases short and J 2 bases short, with 5 bases between. CDR3 length: 13 residues. Germline assignment: CDR1 SGHRS and CDR2 YFSETQ.